The subject of this entry is one T cell receptor (beta chain). Its target is unknown. From its re-call of the 5' RACE reads, TCRdb lists each CDR3 protein once, without DNA. The ten most abundant clones cover under 2.5% of a sample with under 130,000 distinct CDR3 sequences. These data originate in a study of monozygotic twins with inflammatory bowel disease. Study findings and constraints: With others, IBD patients shared fewer clonotypes than healthy twins did, especially with disease activity. Backing was not found for a single strong signal or clonotype associated with IBD. Distinct T cell subtypes could not be told apart.

Phlebotomy per donor yielded a single 2.5 ml blood sample. The CDR3 covers 11 residues. Germline CDR1 reads SQVTM; CDR2 reads ANQGSEA. The chain is built from TRBV29-1 and TRBJ2-5. This sequence was found in a human donor with ulcerative colitis or Crohn's disease, or a healthy co-twin of an affected twin (not recorded which). The sequenced sample consisted of blood. The CDR3 loop reads CSVVPFETQYF. The variable domain in full, completed from reference TRBV29-1 and TRBJ2-5, reads SAVISQKPSRDICQRGTSLTIQCQVDSQVTMMFWYRQQPGQSLTLIATANQGSEATYESGFVIDKFPISRPNLTFSTLTVSNMSPEDSSIYLCSVVPFETQYFGPGTRLLVL.